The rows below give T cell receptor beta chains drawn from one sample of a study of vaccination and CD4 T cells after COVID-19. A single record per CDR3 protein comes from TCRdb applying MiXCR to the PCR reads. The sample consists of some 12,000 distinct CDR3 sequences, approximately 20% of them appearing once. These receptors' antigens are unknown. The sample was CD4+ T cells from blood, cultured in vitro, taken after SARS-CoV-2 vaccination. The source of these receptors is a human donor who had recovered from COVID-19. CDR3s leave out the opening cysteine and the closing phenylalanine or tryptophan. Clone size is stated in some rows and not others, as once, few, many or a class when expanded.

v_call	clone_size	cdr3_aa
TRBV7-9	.	ASSLQGTQTYEQY
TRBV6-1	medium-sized	ASIRQGVRGGYT
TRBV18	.	ASSPTDSYGYT
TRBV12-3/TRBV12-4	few	ASSLRDRGSRETQY
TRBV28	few	ASSSGLLLGYT
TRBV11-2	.	ASSHREASYEQY
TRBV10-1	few	ASSEGSGGNEQY
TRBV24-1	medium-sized	ATSASERGPALNTGELF
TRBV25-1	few	ASSRNYGYT
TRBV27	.	ASSADSVMKKLF
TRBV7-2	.	ASSLVTVGAF
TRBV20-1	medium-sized	SASRAGTYEQY
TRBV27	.	ASTWTGGAGTEAF
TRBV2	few	ASSLGLAGGAGELF
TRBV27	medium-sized	ASSLAVSQPQH
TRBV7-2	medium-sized	ASSPSTGGETQY
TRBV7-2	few	ASSNIGTGGNTIY
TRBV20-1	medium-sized	SAYRGGGYQETQY
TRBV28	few	ASTTQSPGDNEQF
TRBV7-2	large	ASSSQWGLNTGELF
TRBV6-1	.	ASSRRPIRSGGNTGELF
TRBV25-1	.	ASRDFSGSRGKLF
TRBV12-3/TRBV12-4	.	ASNLGATYEQY
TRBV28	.	ASSTPGAWYEQY
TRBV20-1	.	SGQVGSGANVLT
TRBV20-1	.	SARDLALYNEQF
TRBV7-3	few	ASSLQPFAQVNTEAF
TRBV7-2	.	ASSLTDRGRFETQY
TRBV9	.	ASSVGTSGPLKY
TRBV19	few	ASSTQGNEKLF
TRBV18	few	ASSPQGHRGGEQY
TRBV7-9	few	ASSPGTGYEQY
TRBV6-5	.	ASSYSEQKETQY
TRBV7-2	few	ASSDPLETQY
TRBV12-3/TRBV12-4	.	ASSRGLALTDTQY
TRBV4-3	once	ASTPDRSNYGYT
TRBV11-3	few	ASSLSSPGQFSYEQY
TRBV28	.	ASNLPLTLAGSYNEQF
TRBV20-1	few	SASPAVGPEDEQY
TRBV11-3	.	ASSLTSTPLNEQF